The present T cell receptor (beta chain) was sequenced within a study of blood T cell repertoires in COVID-19. Per the authors' pipeline: Amplification from reference gene primers served as the basis for estimated nucleated cell counts. Libraries were prepared by immunoSEQ multiplex PCR; TCRdb keeps only in-frame clonotypes and omits some of them. D and trimming were read from the DNA, whereas the V and J calls and clone size are those reported in that table. This sample yields about 59,000 clones, of which under 80% are seen a single time; around a tenth belongs to the top ten. This CDR3 is built from 17 residues. The ends lost 5 bases at V and 2 bases at J; junction bases unmatched: 7. From germline, CDR1 is LGHDT and CDR2 YNNKEL (reference sequence).

The clonotype was recovered from a human donor in a cohort sampled during active COVID-19. Sequencing was performed on peripheral blood. The chain has TRBV3-1 (or the pseudogene TRBV3-2) and TRBJ2-2; 11 bases are a match to TRBD1. CDR3 DNA sequence: TGTGCCAGCAGCTCCGGGACAGGGGGTGGCAACACCGGGGAGCTGTTTTTT. Its protein is CASSSGTGGGNTGELFF.